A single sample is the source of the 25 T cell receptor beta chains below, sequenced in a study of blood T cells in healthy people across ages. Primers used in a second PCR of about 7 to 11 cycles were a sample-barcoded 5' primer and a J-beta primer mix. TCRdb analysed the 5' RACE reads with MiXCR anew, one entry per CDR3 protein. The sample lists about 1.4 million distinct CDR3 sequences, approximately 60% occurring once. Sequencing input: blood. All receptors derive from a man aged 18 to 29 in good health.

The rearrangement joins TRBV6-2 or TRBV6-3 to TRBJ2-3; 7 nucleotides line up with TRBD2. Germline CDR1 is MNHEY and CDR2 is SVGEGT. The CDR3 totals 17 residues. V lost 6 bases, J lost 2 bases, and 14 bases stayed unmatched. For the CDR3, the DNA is TGTGCCAGCAGATTGGGACTACCCGTCAACCCCACAGATACGCAGTATTTT. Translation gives CASRLGLPVNPTDTQYF.

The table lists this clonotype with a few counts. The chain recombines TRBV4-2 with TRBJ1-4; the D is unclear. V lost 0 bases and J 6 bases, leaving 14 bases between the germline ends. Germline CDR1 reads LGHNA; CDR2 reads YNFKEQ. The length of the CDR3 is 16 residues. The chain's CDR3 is CASSQDFEGEDEKLFF. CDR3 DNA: TGTGCCAGCAGCCAAGATTTTGAGGGCGAGGATGAAAAACTGTTTTTT.

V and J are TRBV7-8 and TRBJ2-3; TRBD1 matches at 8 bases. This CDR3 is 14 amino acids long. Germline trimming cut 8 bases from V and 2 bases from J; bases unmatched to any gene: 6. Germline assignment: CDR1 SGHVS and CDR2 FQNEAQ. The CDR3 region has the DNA TGTGCCAGCGGACAGGGTTCGGACACAGATACGCAGTATTTT. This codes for CASGQGSDTDTQYF.

The CDR3 spells CASSYSRSSTDTQYF. The CDR3 DNA sequence: TGTGCCAGCAGTTACTCAAGGAGTAGCACAGATACGCAGTATTTT. The chain uses TRBV6-5 and TRBJ2-3; D unclear. Per the germline V gene, CDR1 is MNHEY and CDR2 is SVGAGI. V lost 0 bases and J lost 0, with 7 bases in between. This CDR3 is built from 15 residues.

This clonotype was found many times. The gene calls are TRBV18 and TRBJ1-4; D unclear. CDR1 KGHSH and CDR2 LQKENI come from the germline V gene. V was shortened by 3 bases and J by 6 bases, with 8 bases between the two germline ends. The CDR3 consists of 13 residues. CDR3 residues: CASSPDGDEKLFF. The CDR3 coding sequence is TGTGCCAGCTCACCTGATGGGGATGAAAAACTGTTTTTT.

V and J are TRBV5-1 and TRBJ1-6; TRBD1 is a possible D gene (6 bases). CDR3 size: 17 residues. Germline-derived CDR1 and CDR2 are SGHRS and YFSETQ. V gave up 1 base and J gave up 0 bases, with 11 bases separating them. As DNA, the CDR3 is TGCGCCAGCAGCTTGAACAGGGATAGCTCCTATAATTCACCCCTCCACTTT. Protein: CASSLNRDSSYNSPLHF.

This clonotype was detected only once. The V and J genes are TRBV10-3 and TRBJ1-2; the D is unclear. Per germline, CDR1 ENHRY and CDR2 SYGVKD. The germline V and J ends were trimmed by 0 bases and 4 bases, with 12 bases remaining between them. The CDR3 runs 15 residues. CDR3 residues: CAISESAGRAYGYTF. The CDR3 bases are TGTGCCATCAGTGAGTCAGCCGGAAGGGCCTATGGCTACACCTTC.

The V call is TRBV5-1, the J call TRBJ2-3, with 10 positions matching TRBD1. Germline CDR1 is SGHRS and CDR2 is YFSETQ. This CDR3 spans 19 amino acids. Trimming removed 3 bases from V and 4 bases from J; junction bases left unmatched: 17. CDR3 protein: CASSSRGTGALSPADTQYF. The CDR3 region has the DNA TGCGCCAGCAGCTCTCGGGGGACAGGGGCCCTTTCCCCGGCAGATACGCAGTATTTT. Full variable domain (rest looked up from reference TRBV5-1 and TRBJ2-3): KAGVTQTPRYLIKTRGQQVTLSCSPISGHRSVSWYQQTPGQGLQFLFEYFSETQRNKGNFPGRFSGRQFSNSRSEMNVSTLELGDSALYLCASSSRGTGALSPADTQYFGPGTRLTVL.

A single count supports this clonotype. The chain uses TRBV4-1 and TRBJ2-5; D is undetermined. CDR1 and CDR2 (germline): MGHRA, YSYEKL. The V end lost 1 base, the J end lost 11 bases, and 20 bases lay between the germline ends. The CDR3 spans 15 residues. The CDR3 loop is CASSQGLTAGHEQYF. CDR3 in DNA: TGCGCCAGCAGCCAAGGGTTAACAGCCGGGCATGAGCAGTACTTC.

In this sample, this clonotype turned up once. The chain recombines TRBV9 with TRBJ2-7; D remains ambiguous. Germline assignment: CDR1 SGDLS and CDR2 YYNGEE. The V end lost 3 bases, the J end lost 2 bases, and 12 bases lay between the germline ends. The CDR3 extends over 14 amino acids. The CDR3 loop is CASSERAWTYEQYF. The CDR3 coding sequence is TGTGCCAGCAGCGAGCGAGCATGGACCTACGAGCAGTACTTC.

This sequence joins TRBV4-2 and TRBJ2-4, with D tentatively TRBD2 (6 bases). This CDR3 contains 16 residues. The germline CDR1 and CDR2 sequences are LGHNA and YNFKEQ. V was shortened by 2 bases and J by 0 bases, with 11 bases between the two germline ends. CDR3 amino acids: CASSQHAGRAKNIQYF. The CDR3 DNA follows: TGTGCCAGCAGCCAACATGCGGGGCGAGCCAAAAACATTCAGTACTTC.

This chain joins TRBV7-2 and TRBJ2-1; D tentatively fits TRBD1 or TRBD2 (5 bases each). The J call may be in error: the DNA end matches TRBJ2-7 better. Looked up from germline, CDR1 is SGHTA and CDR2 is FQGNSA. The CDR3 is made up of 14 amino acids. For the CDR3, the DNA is TGTGCCAGCAGCCCACCGGGACCATACTGCGAGCAGTACTTC. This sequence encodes CASSPPGPYCEQYF.

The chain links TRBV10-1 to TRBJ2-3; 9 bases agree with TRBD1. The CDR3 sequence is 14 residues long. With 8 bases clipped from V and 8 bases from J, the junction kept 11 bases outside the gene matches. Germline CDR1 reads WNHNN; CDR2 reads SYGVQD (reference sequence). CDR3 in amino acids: CASSSGQGIGTQYF. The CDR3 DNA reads TGCGCCAGCTCCTCCGGACAGGGGATAGGTACGCAGTATTTT.

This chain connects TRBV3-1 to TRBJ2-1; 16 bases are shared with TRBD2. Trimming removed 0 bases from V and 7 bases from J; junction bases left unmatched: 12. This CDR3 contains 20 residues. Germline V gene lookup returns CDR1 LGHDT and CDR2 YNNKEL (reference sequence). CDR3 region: CASSQDLYGTSGGVRNEQFF. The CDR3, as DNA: TGTGCCAGCAGCCAAGATCTCTACGGGACTAGCGGGGGGGTTAGGAATGAGCAGTTCTTC.

CDR3 sequence: CASSDSTGATGELFF. Here the CDR3 DNA reads TGTGCCAGCAGTGATTCGACAGGGGCCACCGGGGAGCTGTTTTTT. The chain joins TRBV6-4 to TRBJ2-2, with 8 bases identical to TRBD1. Trimming cost V 3 bases and J 4 bases; bases outside gene matches: 4. In germline, CDR1 is MRHNA, CDR2 SNTAGT. This CDR3 contains 15 residues.

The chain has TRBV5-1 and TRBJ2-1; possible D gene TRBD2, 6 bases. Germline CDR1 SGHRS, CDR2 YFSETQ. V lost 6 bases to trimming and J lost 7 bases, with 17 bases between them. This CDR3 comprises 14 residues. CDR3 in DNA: TGCGCCAGCACCTACGGGGGAACGGTGAATGAGCAGTTCTTC. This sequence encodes CASTYGGTVNEQFF.

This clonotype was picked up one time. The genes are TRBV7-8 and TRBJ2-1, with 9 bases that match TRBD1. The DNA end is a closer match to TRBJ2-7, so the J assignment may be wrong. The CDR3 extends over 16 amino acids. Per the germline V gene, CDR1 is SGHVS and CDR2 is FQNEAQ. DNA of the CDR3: TGTGCCAGCAGCCCCTCCGGGACAGGGTTTTACAATGAGCAGTACTTC. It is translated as CASSPSGTGFYNEQYF.

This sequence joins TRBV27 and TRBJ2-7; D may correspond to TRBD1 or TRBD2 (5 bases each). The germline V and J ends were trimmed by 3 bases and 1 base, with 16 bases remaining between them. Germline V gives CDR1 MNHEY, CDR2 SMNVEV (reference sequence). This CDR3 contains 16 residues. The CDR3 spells CASSLTGTFGSYEQYF. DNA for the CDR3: TGTGCCAGCAGTTTGACCGGGACGTTTGGATCCTACGAGCAGTACTTC.

Here the CDR3 reads CASSYPPRRQTSSYNSPLHF. CDR3 bases: TGTGCCAGCAGTTACCCTCCCCGACGACAGACTTCCTCCTATAATTCACCCCTCCACTTT. The chain carries TRBV6-5 and TRBJ1-6; D perhaps matches TRBD1 (5 bases). The germline gives CDR1 MNHEY, CDR2 SVGAGI. Between the trimmed V and J ends, which lost 2 bases and 0 bases, there was a span of 20 bases. The CDR3 runs 20 residues.

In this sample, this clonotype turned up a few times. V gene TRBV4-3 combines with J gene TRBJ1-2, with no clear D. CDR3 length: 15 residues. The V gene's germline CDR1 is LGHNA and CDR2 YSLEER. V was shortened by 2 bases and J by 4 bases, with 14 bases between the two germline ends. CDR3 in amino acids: CASSQTQFSAYGYTF. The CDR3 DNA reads TGCGCCAGCAGCCAAACCCAATTCAGTGCCTATGGCTACACCTTC.

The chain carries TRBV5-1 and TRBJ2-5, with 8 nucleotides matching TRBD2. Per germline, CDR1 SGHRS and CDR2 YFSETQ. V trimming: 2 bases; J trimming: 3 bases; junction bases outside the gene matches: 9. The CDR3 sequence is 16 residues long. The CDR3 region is CASSFPGRAGEETQYF. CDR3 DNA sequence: TGCGCCAGCAGCTTCCCCGGGCGAGCGGGGGAAGAGACCCAGTACTTC.

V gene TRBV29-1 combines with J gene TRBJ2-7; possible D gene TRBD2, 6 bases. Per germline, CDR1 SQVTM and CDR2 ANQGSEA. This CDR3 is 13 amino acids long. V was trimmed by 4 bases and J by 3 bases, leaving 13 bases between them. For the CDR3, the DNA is TGCAGCGTTGTAAGCAGGGAGGACTACGAGCAGTACTTC. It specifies CSVVSREDYEQYF.

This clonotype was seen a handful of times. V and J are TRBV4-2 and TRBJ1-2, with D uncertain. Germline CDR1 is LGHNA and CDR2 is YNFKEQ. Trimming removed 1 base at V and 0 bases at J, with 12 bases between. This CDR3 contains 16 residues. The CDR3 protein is CASSQVEGGPNYGYTF. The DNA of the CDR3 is TGTGCCAGCAGCCAAGTTGAAGGCGGTCCTAACTATGGCTACACCTTC.

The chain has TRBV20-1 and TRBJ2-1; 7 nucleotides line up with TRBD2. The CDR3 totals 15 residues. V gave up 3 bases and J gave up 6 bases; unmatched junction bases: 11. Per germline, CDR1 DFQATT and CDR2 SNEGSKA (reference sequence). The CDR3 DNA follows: TGCAGTGCTAGTATGACGGGACTAAGGCTCAATGAGCAGTTCTTC. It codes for CSASMTGLRLNEQFF.

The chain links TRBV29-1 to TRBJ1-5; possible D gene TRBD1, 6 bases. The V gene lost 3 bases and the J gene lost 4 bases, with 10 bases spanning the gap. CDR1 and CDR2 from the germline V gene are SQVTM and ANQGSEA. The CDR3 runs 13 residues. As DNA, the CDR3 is TGCAGCGTTGAGAGGGGGAGTAATCAGCCCCAGCATTTT. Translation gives CSVERGSNQPQHF.